This T cell receptor beta chain was obtained from a study of shared clonotypes between healthy human individuals. Study information: The donor pool was made up of a couple of women and three men aged 18 to 49.

Authors' data handling: Filtering differed since immunoSEQ provided only junctions, with no quality scores. The assay was immunoSEQ multiplex PCR, and TCRdb's table has in-frame clones only and misses some. D and trimming were read from the DNA, whereas the V and J calls and clone size are those reported in that table. Here the sample spans over a million clones, around 95% being singletons. This CDR3 has 15 amino acids. The germline V gene encodes CDR1 SNHLY and CDR2 FYNNEI. Trimming pared 2 bases from V and 2 bases from J, leaving 10 bases between. The clonotype comes from a man aged 25-45 years in good health. The sequenced sample consisted of naive CD4+ T cells sorted from blood. Regarding subset: CD45RA+ positively selected. V gene TRBV2 combines with J gene TRBJ2-1; unclear D gene. CDR3 DNA sequence: TGTGCCAGCAGTGAAAGGCGAGCCCCCTACAATGAGCAGTTCTTC. Its protein product is CASSERRAPYNEQFF. Together with reference TRBV2 and TRBJ2-1, the CDR3 gives the full variable domain: EPEVTQTPSHQVTQMGQEVILRCVPISNHLYFYWYRQILGQKVEFLVSFYNNEISEKSEIFDDQFSVERPDGSNFTLKIRSTKLEDSAMYFCASSERRAPYNEQFFGPGTRLTVL.